The subject of this entry is one TCR beta chain. Its antigen remains unknown. The sample belongs to a study of neoadjuvant nivolumab and ipilimumab in lung cancer. Assay used: immunoSEQ multiplex PCR; TCRdb lists only in-frame clones, some missing. The table has fewer than 35,000 clones, 90% seen once. General observations from the study: Resected-tumor TCR richness correlated positively with pretherapy blood richness. Compared with tumor-adjacent uninvolved lung, resected tumors showed greater richness and clonality.

The CDR3 has 17 residues. CDR1 SSHAT and CDR2 FNYEAQ come from the germline V gene (reference sequence). V was clipped by 5 bases and J by 0 bases, with 14 bases between them. This chain connects TRBV7-7 to TRBJ2-6; possibly TRBD1 or TRBD2 for D (5 bases each). The receptor comes from an adult with non-small cell lung cancer. Material: peripheral blood, obtained after neoadjuvant nivolumab, alone or with ipilimumab, at or shortly before surgery. The DNA of the CDR3 is TGTGCCAGCAGCGCCTTGGGACGGACCTCTGGGGCCAACGTCCTGACTTTC. It yields the protein CASSALGRTSGANVLTF.